This record covers a single TCR beta chain. The patients had HPV-negative, locally advanced oral cavity squamous cell carcinoma. The CDR3 covers 14 residues. The germline gives CDR1 LNHDA, CDR2 SQIVND (reference sequence). The germline V and J ends were trimmed by 3 bases and 6 bases, with 12 bases remaining between them. Sequencing used immunoSEQ multiplex PCR; TCRdb keeps in-frame clones, though not all of them. This sample has some 15,000 clones, with 65% found just once. This entry comes from a study of neoadjuvant anti-PD-1 for oral cavity cancer. Study-level background: Around day 43, patients without progression received a fourth nivolumab dose before surgery.

The specimen comprised PBMCs, sampled before nivolumab (anti-PD-1) treatment. The receptor was isolated from a person between 40 and 80 years old with oral cavity squamous cell carcinoma. This rearrangement joins TRBV19 to TRBJ2-1; D possibly corresponds to TRBD2 (5 bases). The CDR3 sequence: CASSMGIRGNEQFF. DNA for the CDR3: TGTGCCAGTAGTATGGGCATTCGGGGCAATGAGCAGTTCTTC.